Listed here are 25 T cell receptor beta chains from one sample, sequenced in a study of blood T cell repertoires in COVID-19. Sequencing used immunoSEQ multiplex PCR; TCRdb keeps in-frame clones, though not all of them. The sample yields 200,000 or so clones, roughly four fifths seen once. The sequencing sample was made of peripheral blood. These receptors were obtained from a woman aged 80 or over with COVID-19, enrolled during active disease.

The chain uses TRBV9 and TRBJ1-2; TRBD1 matches at 8 bases. The CDR3 extends over 16 amino acids. V trimming: 4 bases; J trimming: 0 bases; junction bases outside the gene matches: 8. Germline-derived CDR1 and CDR2 are SGDLS and YYNGEE. CDR3 in amino acids: CASSPQDRVPNYGYTF. In nucleotides, the CDR3 is TGTGCCAGCAGCCCCCAGGACAGGGTCCCTAACTATGGCTACACCTTC.

This clone turned up a few times. The J gene is TRBJ2-1, the V gene TRBV20-1, with D maybe TRBD2 (5 bases). Trimming took 3 bases from V and 5 from J, leaving 11 bases between them. The germline gives CDR1 DFQATT, CDR2 SNEGSKA (reference sequence). This CDR3 contains 13 residues. The CDR3 protein is CSASALADNEQFF. The CDR3 DNA follows: TGCAGTGCTAGTGCCCTAGCAGACAATGAGCAGTTCTTC.

The chain is built from TRBV20-1 and TRBJ2-5; no definite D call. The germline CDR1 and CDR2 sequences are DFQATT and SNEGSKA (reference sequence). V dropped 4 bases and J dropped 8 bases, with 11 bases sitting between them. This CDR3 spans 11 amino acids. The CDR3 DNA follows: TGCAGTGCTAAAGATCCCGTAACCCAGTACTTC. As protein: CSAKDPVTQYF.

The genes are TRBV4-3 and TRBJ1-2; 7 positions match TRBD1. V was clipped by 0 bases and J by 2 bases; unmatched bases: 3. This CDR3 contains 15 residues. The germline CDR1 and CDR2 sequences are LGHNA and YSLEER. The CDR3 here is CASSQEATGNYGYTF. The CDR3, as DNA: TGCGCCAGCAGCCAAGAGGCGACAGGGAACTATGGCTACACCTTC.

The CDR3 sequence is CASSIGALPDNEQFF. The CDR3 DNA sequence: TGTGCCAGTAGTATTGGGGCACTGCCCGACAATGAGCAGTTCTTC. The chain is built from TRBV19 and TRBJ2-1, with D possibly being TRBD1 (5 bases). The CDR3 extends over 15 amino acids. V lost 3 bases and J 5 bases, leaving 14 bases between the germline ends. Germline V gene lookup returns CDR1 LNHDA and CDR2 SQIVND (reference sequence). Based on the CDR3 plus reference TRBV19 and TRBJ2-1, the full variable domain is DGGITQSPKYLFRKEGQNVTLSCEQNLNHDAMYWYRQDPGQGLRLIYYSQIVNDFQKGDIAEGYSVSREKKESFPLTVTSAQKNPTAFYLCASSIGALPDNEQFFGPGTRLTVL.

The chain recombines TRBV6-5 with TRBJ1-1; no clear D gene. Trimming took 9 bases from V and 1 from J, leaving 18 bases between them. The CDR3 runs to 15 residues. Germline loops: CDR1 MNHEY, CDR2 SVGAGI. The CDR3 bases are TGTGCCAGTAGTACCGCCCACAGAGCGAACACTGAAGCTTTCTTT. Amino acid sequence: CASSTAHRANTEAFF.

Here the CDR3 reads CASSLGTPPGPYEQYF. CDR3 nucleotides: TGTGCCAGCAGCCTCGGGACTCCCCCAGGACCCTACGAGCAGTACTTC. The chain joins TRBV11-2 to TRBJ2-7; D is possibly TRBD2 (6 bases). This CDR3 region has 16 residues. Germline CDR1 SGHAT, CDR2 FQNNGV. Trimming removed 5 bases at V and 2 bases at J, with 19 bases between.

The chain couples TRBV18 to TRBJ2-1; D remains unclear. V was pared by 2 bases and J by 6 bases, with 8 bases between. Per the germline V gene, CDR1 is KGHSH and CDR2 is LQKENI. This CDR3 is 13 amino acids long. The CDR3 DNA reads as TGTGCCAGCTCACCAGACACAATCAATGAGCAGTTCTTC. Residues: CASSPDTINEQFF.

The rearrangement joins TRBV29-1 to TRBJ2-3; 7 nucleotides line up with TRBD2. Germline-derived CDR1 and CDR2 are SQVTM and ANQGSEA. V dropped 2 bases and J dropped 1; count of bases not matched to a gene: 6. The CDR3 totals 15 residues. In DNA, the CDR3 is TGCAGCGTTGAAAGAGGGGAGGGTGGCACAGATACGCAGTATTTT. Its protein is CSVERGEGGTDTQYF.

The chain uses TRBV5-1 and TRBJ1-2; the match to TRBD1 covers 9 bases. The V gene end was trimmed by 4 bases and the J gene end by 3 bases; junction bases not matched to a gene: 10. Per germline, CDR1 SGHRS and CDR2 YFSETQ. There are 16 residues in the CDR3. This CDR3 reads CASSHGQGRGDYGYTF. The CDR3 DNA follows: TGCGCCAGCAGCCACGGACAGGGGAGGGGTGACTATGGCTACACCTTC.

The chain carries TRBV7-9 and TRBJ2-7; 15 nucleotides agree with TRBD2. V shed 5 bases and J 2 bases; nucleotides not matched to a gene: 4. In germline, CDR1 is SEHNR, CDR2 FQNEAQ (reference sequence). The CDR3 runs 16 residues. CDR3 loop: CASSHGTSGRPYEQYF. CDR3 DNA: TGTGCCAGCAGCCACGGGACTAGCGGGAGGCCCTACGAGCAGTACTTC.

The CDR3 DNA is TGTGCCAGCCATAAAACAGGGGGCAACAACGAGCAGTACTTC. Protein sequence: CASHKTGGNNEQYF. The chain couples TRBV18 to TRBJ2-7, with 9 bases identical to TRBD1. J lost 5 bases, V lost 8 bases, and 10 bases had no gene match. The germline gives CDR1 KGHSH, CDR2 LQKENI. The CDR3 contains 14 residues.

This clone appeared once. The chain combines TRBV29-1 with TRBJ2-3, with 7 bases matching TRBD1. The V and J ends lost 6 bases and 0 bases, in that order; junction bases with no gene match: 6. Germline V gene data show CDR1 as SQVTM and CDR2 as ANQGSEA. The CDR3 spans 14 residues. The CDR3 region has the DNA TGCAGCGTAAACAGGGGTCTGAGCACAGATACGCAGTATTTT. This translates into CSVNRGLSTDTQYF.

V gene TRBV5-6 combines with J gene TRBJ2-3; 9 nucleotides agree with TRBD2. This CDR3 region has 14 residues. Germline assignment: CDR1 SGHDT and CDR2 YYEEEE. The J segment lost 6 bases and the V segment lost 2 bases, leaving 4 bases of the junction unmatched. The CDR3 DNA reads as TGTGCCAGCAGCTTTAGCGGGAGTCGCGATACGCAGTATTTT. Translation gives CASSFSGSRDTQYF.

The chain uses TRBV6-6 and TRBJ2-5; the match to TRBD1 covers 10 bases. The CDR3 is 16 residues long. CDR1 is MNHNY and CDR2 is SVGAGI in the germline V gene (reference sequence). Trimming removed 4 bases from V and 4 bases from J; junction bases left unmatched: 9. DNA of the CDR3: TGTGCCAGCAGTTCCTCCTCGACAGGGGGCTCAGAGACCCAGTACTTC. The encoded protein is CASSSSSTGGSETQYF.

The chain employs TRBV18 and TRBJ2-3; 13 nucleotides line up with TRBD2. Losses at the gene ends were 6 bases for V and 3 bases for J; bases not matched to a gene: 0. CDR3 size: 14 residues. Per germline, CDR1 KGHSH and CDR2 LQKENI. CDR3 protein: CASSTSGRTDTQYF. The CDR3 bases are TGTGCCAGCTCGACTAGCGGGAGGACAGATACGCAGTATTTT.

The J gene is TRBJ1-1, the V gene TRBV5-1; a possible D gene is TRBD1 (5 bases). CDR3 size: 16 residues. Trimming removed 4 bases at V and 2 bases at J, with 18 bases between. CDR1 and CDR2 from the germline V gene are SGHRS and YFSETQ. DNA of the CDR3: TGCGCCAGCAGCCCGGGACGGGGGGGGATCAACACTGAAGCTTTCTTT. Protein product: CASSPGRGGINTEAFF.

V is TRBV24-1 and J is TRBJ1-2; 7 nucleotides match TRBD1. Germline CDR1 reads KGHDR; CDR2 reads SFDVKD. J lost 8 bases, V lost 4 bases, and 6 bases had no gene match. CDR3 length equals 13 residues. DNA of the CDR3: TGTGCCACCAGTGACCCGACAGGGATCGGCTACACCTTC. Protein product: CATSDPTGIGYTF.

The CDR3 region is CASSEGHWGNQPQHF. Written as DNA, the CDR3 is TGTGCCAGCTCAGAGGGACATTGGGGCAATCAGCCCCAGCATTTT. V is TRBV18 and J is TRBJ1-5; TRBD1 might be the D (6 bases). V lost 5 bases and J 2 bases, leaving 13 bases between the germline ends. Germline CDR1 KGHSH, CDR2 LQKENI. This CDR3 has 15 amino acids.

The chain is built from TRBV29-1 and TRBJ2-5, with 7 bases fitting TRBD1. CDR3 length: 12 amino acids. After removal of 7 bases from V and 5 bases from J, the junction contained 7 bases not matched to a gene. Germline CDR1 reads SQVTM; CDR2 reads ANQGSEA. CDR3 sequence (DNA): TGCAGCGCTCTGACAGGGCGGGAGACCCAGTACTTC. Translation: CSALTGRETQYF.

The V call is TRBV6-5, the J call TRBJ2-5; 8 bases agree with TRBD2. Trimming took 4 bases from V and 5 from J; bases not matched to a gene: 9. This CDR3 is 15 amino acids long. Germline V lookup: CDR1 MNHEY, CDR2 SVGAGI. CDR3 sequence: CASSSGTRMWETQYF. CDR3 in DNA: TGTGCCAGCAGTTCCGGGACTAGAATGTGGGAGACCCAGTACTTC.

The CDR3: CASRLAGDYEQYF. The CDR3 region has the DNA TGTGCCAGCAGACTAGCGGGAGATTACGAGCAGTACTTC. The chain uses TRBV28 and TRBJ2-7, with 11 positions matching TRBD2. The CDR3 contains 13 residues. In germline, CDR1 is MDHEN, CDR2 SYDVKM. V trimming: 6 bases; J trimming: 4 bases; junction bases outside the gene matches: 2.

In DNA, the CDR3 is TGTGCCAGTAGTATTGAGTACGAGCAGTACTTC. It codes for CASSIEYEQYF. The rearrangement uses TRBV19 and TRBJ2-7, with D unresolved. Per the germline V gene, CDR1 is LNHDA and CDR2 is SQIVND (reference sequence). The CDR3 length is 11 residues. The V and J ends lost 3 bases and 4 bases respectively, with 4 bases between them.

The rearrangement links TRBV28 to TRBJ2-2; a possible D gene is TRBD1 (6 bases). The length of the CDR3 is 18 residues. Germline lookup yields CDR1 MDHEN and CDR2 SYDVKM. Trimming removed 3 bases from V and 0 bases from J, with 17 bases in between. CDR3 sequence: CASSFGLNRAANTGELFF. DNA of the CDR3: TGTGCCAGCAGTTTCGGCCTTAACAGGGCTGCGAACACCGGGGAGCTGTTTTTT.

The chain uses TRBV9 and TRBJ2-2; 7 positions agree with TRBD1. CDR3 size: 15 residues. Trimming cost V 4 bases and J 5 bases; bases outside gene matches: 8. Germline values: CDR1 SGDLS, CDR2 YYNGEE. DNA for the CDR3: TGTGCCAGCAGCACCGGGACAGACTGGACCGGGGAGCTGTTTTTT. Protein sequence: CASSTGTDWTGELFF. Variable domain in full (rest from reference TRBV9 and TRBJ2-2): DSGVTQTPKHLITATGQRVTLRCSPRSGDLSVYWYQQSLDQGLQFLIQYYNGEERAKGNILERFSAQQFPDLHSELNLSSLELGDSALYFCASSTGTDWTGELFFGEGSRLTVL.